This T cell receptor beta chain was identified during a study of cytomegalovirus exposure and HLA in healthy donors. V lost 4 bases and J lost 8; bases outside the gene matches: 19. Germline V lookup: CDR1 LGHNA, CDR2 YNFKEQ. This CDR3 is built from 19 residues. Only a few counts were recorded for this clone. Its target is unknown. Primers included in the PCR were 60 Vbeta and 13 Jbeta primers. Clones were sequenced by immunoSEQ multiplex PCR, and TCRdb holds only the in-frame ones, with some missing. The sample lists 95,000 to 150,000 clones; roughly four fifths were seen once. General observations from the study: In a later analysis, an Asian-associated ancestry cluster reportedly showed fewer N-insertions than the roughly 690-donor mean. It is likely that the observed cluster of highly shared sequence variants was a sequencing artifact.

The V and J genes are TRBV4-2 and TRBJ2-1; TRBD2 aligns across 11 bases. Sequencing was performed on PBMCs. This receptor was identified in a woman aged 40 to 55 in good health and CMV-seronegative. CDR3 loop: CASSPSGLAGGSGFDEQFF. DNA for the CDR3: TGTGCCAGCAGCCCGTCAGGGCTAGCGGGAGGATCGGGTTTCGATGAGCAGTTCTTC.